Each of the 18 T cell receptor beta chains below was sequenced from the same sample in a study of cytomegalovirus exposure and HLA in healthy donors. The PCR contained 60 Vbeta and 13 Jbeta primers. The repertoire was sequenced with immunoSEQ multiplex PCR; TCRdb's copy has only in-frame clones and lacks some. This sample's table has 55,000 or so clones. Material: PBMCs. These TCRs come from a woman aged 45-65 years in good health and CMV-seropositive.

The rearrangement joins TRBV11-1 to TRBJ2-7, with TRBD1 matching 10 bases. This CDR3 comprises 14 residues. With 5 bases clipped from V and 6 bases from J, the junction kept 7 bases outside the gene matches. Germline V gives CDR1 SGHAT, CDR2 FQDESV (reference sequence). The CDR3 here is CASSRDRGDGEQYF. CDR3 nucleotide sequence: TGTGCCAGCAGCAGGGACAGGGGAGATGGCGAGCAGTACTTC.

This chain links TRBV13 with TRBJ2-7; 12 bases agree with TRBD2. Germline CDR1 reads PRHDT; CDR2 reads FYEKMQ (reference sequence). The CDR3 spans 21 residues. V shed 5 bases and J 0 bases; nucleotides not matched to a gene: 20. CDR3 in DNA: TGTGCCAGCAGCCCCCTTTCGGTAAGACTAGCGGGAGTACCAAGCTCCTACGAGCAGTACTTC. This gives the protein CASSPLSVRLAGVPSSYEQYF.

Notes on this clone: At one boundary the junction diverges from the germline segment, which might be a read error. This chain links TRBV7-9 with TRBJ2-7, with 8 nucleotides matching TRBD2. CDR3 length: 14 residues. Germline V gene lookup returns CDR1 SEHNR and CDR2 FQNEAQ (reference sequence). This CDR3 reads CASSLARGGYEQYF. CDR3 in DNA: TGTGCCAGCAGCCTAGCTCGGGGGGGCTACGAGCAGTACTTC.

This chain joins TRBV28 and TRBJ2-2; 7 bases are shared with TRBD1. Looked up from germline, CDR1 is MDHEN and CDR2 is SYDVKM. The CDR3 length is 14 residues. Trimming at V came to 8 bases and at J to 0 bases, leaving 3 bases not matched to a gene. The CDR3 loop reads CASLQGANTGELFF. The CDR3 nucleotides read TGTGCCAGCCTCCAGGGGGCGAACACCGGGGAGCTGTTTTTT.

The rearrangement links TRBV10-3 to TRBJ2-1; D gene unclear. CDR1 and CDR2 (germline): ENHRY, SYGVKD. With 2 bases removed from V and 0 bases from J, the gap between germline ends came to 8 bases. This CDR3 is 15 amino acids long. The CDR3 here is CAISEIENSYNEQFF. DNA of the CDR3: TGTGCCATCAGTGAGATAGAGAACTCCTACAATGAGCAGTTCTTC.

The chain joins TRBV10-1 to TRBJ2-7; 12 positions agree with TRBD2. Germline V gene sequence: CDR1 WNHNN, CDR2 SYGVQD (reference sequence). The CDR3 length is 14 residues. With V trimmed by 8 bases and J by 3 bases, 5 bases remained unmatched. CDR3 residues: CASRTSGEDYEQYF. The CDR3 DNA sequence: TGCGCCAGCCGGACTAGCGGGGAAGACTACGAGCAGTACTTC.

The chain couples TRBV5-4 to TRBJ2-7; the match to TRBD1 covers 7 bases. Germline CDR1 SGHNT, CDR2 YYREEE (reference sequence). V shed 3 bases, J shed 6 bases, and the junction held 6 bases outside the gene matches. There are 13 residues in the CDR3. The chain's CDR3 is CASSSRQGIEQYF. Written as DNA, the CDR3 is TGTGCCAGCAGCTCAAGACAGGGAATCGAGCAGTACTTC. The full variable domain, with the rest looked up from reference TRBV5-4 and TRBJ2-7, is ETGVTQSPTHLIKTRGQQVTLRCSSQSGHNTVSWYQQALGQGPQFIFQYYREEENGRGNFPPRFSGLQFPNYSSELNVNALELDDSALYLCASSSRQGIEQYFGPGTRLTVT.

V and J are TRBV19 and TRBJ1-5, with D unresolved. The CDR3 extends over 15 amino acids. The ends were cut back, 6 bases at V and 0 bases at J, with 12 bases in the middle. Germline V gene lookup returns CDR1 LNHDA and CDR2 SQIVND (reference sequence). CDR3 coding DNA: TGTGCCAGTAGGAACTCCGGGTATAGCAATCAGCCCCAGCATTTT. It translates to CASRNSGYSNQPQHF.

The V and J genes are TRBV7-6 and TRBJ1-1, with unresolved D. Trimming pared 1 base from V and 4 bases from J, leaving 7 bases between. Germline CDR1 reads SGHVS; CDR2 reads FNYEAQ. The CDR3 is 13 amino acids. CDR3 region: CASSLGGFTEAFF. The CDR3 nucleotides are TGTGCCAGCAGCTTAGGAGGGTTCACTGAAGCTTTCTTT.

The CDR3 is CASSVTSGGVYNEQFF. The CDR3 nucleotides are TGTGCCAGCAGCGTAACCAGCGGGGGGGTTTACAATGAGCAGTTCTTC. V is TRBV9 and J is TRBJ2-1; 10 bases map to TRBD2. With 1 base clipped from V and 4 bases from J, the junction kept 5 bases outside the gene matches. CDR3 length equals 16 residues. Germline-derived CDR1 and CDR2 are SGDLS and YYNGEE. The whole variable domain, remainder taken from reference TRBV9 and TRBJ2-1, is DSGVTQTPKHLITATGQRVTLRCSPRSGDLSVYWYQQSLDQGLQFLIQYYNGEERAKGNILERFSAQQFPDLHSELNLSSLELGDSALYFCASSVTSGGVYNEQFFGPGTRLTVL.

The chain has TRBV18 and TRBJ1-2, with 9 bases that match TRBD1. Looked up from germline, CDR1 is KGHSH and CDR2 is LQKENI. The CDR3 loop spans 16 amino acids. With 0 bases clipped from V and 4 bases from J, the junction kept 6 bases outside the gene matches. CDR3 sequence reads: CASSPPGDRGSYGYTF. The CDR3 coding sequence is TGTGCCAGCTCACCACCGGGAGACAGGGGGTCCTATGGCTACACCTTC.

CDR3 protein: CASSLARGDSPLHF. In DNA form, the CDR3 reads TGTGCCAGCAGCTTAGCCAGGGGTGATTCACCCCTCCACTTT. The gene calls are TRBV7-8 and TRBJ1-6; tentative D call: TRBD1 (6 bases). CDR3 size: 14 residues. Germline V CDR1 and CDR2: SGHVS, FQNEAQ. V lost 0 bases, J lost 8 bases, and 8 bases lay in between.

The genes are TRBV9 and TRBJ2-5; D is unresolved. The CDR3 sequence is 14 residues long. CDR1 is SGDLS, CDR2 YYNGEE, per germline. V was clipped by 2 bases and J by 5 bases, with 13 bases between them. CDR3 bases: TGTGCCAGCAGCGTTCGGCAAGCGTCGGAGACCCAGTACTTC. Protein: CASSVRQASETQYF.

CDR3 loop: CASSPPPGGTDTQYF. The CDR3, as DNA: TGTGCCAGCTCACCACCACCGGGGGGCACAGATACGCAGTATTTT. The V call is TRBV18, the J call TRBJ2-3, with D maybe TRBD2 (6 bases). Trimming shortened V by 0 bases and J by 1 base, and 8 bases separated the two germline ends. Germline CDR1 and CDR2: KGHSH and LQKENI. The CDR3 contains 15 residues.

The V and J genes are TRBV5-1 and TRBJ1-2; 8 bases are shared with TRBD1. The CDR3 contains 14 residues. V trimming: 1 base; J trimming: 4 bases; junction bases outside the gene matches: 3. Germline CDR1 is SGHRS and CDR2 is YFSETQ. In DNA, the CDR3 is TGCGCCAGCAGCTTGCCTGACAGGGGCTATGGCTACACCTTC. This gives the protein CASSLPDRGYGYTF. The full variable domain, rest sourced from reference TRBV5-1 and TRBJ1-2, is KAGVTQTPRYLIKTRGQQVTLSCSPISGHRSVSWYQQTPGQGLQFLFEYFSETQRNKGNFPGRFSGRQFSNSRSEMNVSTLELGDSALYLCASSLPDRGYGYTFGSGTRLTVV.

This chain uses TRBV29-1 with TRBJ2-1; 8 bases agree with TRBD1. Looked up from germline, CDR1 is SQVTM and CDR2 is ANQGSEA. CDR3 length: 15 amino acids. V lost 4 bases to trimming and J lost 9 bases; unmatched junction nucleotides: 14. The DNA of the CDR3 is TGCAGCGTTGGCCCTTTGGTGACAGGGGCTTCTGAGCAGTTCTTC. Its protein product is CSVGPLVTGASEQFF.

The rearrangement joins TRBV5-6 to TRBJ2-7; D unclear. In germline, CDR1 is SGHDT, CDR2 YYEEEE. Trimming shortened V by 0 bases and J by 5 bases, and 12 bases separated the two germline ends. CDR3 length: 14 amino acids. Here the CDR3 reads CASSLDETWNEQYF. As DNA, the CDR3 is TGTGCCAGCAGCTTGGACGAGACATGGAACGAGCAGTACTTC.

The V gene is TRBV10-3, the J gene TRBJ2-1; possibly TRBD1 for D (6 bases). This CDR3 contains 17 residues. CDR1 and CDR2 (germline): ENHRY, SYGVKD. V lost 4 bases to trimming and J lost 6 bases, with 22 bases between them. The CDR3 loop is CAISGGFTGTPTNEQFF. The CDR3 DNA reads TGTGCCATCAGTGGGGGTTTTACAGGGACCCCAACCAATGAGCAGTTCTTC.